A selection of T cell receptor beta chains follows, all from one sample in a study of blood T cell repertoires in COVID-19. Sequencing used immunoSEQ multiplex PCR; TCRdb keeps in-frame clones, though not all of them. The table shows 200,000 to 300,000 clones, with more than 70% occurring only once. Sequenced material: peripheral blood. The origin of the receptors is a man older than 75 with acute or convalescent COVID-19. The CDR3 runs from the conserved cysteine through the conserved F or W. The order of the fields is V gene, D gene, J gene, clone size, CDR3 protein, CDR3 DNA. A D gene is named only where the DNA matches it firmly. Size is stated for part of the rows, as once, few or many counts, or as a class when the clone is expanded.

TRBV13	.	TRBJ1-1	.	CASSLRFKGRTEAFF	TGTGCCAGCAGCTTACGATTCAAAGGGAGGACTGAAGCTTTCTTT
TRBV5-1	.	TRBJ2-5	.	CASSLEEGRETQYF	TGCGCCAGCAGCTTGGAGGAGGGGAGGGAGACCCAGTACTTC
TRBV3-1/TRBV3-2	.	TRBJ1-1	.	CASSHLGGNTEAFF	TGTGCCAGCAGCCACCTGGGGGGGAACACTGAAGCTTTCTTT
TRBV24-1	.	TRBJ2-5	.	CATSRGETQYF	TGTGCCACCTCAAGGGGGGAGACCCAGTACTTC
TRBV19	.	TRBJ2-7	.	CASSIKAGILYEQYF	TGTGCCAGTAGTATAAAGGCAGGGATCCTTTACGAGCAGTACTTC
TRBV29-1	TRBD2	TRBJ2-1	.	CSVPTSGRAFTYSSYNEQFF	TGCAGCGTTCCAACTAGCGGGAGGGCCTTTACATATAGCTCCTACAATGAGCAGTTCTTC
TRBV14	TRBD2	TRBJ2-3	.	CASSQDSTAGRSYTQYF	TGTGCCAGCAGCCAAGATAGTACAGCGGGACGATCGTATACGCAGTATTTT
TRBV28	.	TRBJ1-5	.	CASSRGGASHQPQHF	TGTGCCAGCAGTAGGGGGGGCGCATCGCATCAGCCCCAGCATTTT
TRBV7-6	.	TRBJ2-5	.	CASSPDLPDSFARETQYF	TGTGCCAGCAGCCCCGACCTTCCGGACAGCTTCGCGCGGGAGACCCAGTACTTC
TRBV3-1/TRBV3-2	.	TRBJ1-1	.	CASSQEGTLLYTEAFF	TGTGCCAGCAGCCAAGAAGGGACACTCCTATACACTGAAGCTTTCTTT
TRBV7-3	.	TRBJ2-1	.	CASSLNPTRGGEQFF	TGTGCCAGCAGCTTAAATCCGACTAGGGGTGGGGAGCAGTTCTTC
TRBV27	.	TRBJ1-6	.	CASSFVSSYNSPLHF	TGTGCCAGCAGTTTCGTGAGCTCCTATAATTCACCCCTCCACTTT
TRBV6-5	TRBD2	TRBJ2-1	.	CASTRLAGVSGEQFF	TGTGCCAGCACCAGACTAGCGGGAGTTTCAGGAGAGCAGTTCTTC
TRBV28	TRBD2	TRBJ2-2	.	CASSSGLANTGELFF	TGTGCCAGCAGCTCGGGACTAGCAAACACCGGGGAGCTGTTTTTT
TRBV28	.	TRBJ1-1	.	CASSLGQLHEAFF	TGTGCCAGCAGTTTAGGACAGTTGCATGAAGCTTTCTTT
TRBV5-5	.	TRBJ1-1	once	CASSLARWEAFF	TGTGCCAGCAGCTTGGCCCGGTGGGAGGCTTTCTTT
TRBV15	TRBD2	TRBJ2-7	.	CATSRSGLGSYEQYF	TGTGCCACCAGCAGATCCGGACTAGGATCCTACGAGCAGTACTTC
TRBV18	.	TRBJ1-2	.	CASSPKGTNYGYTF	TGTGCCAGCTCACCTAAGGGGACTAACTATGGCTACACCTTC
TRBV11-3	.	TRBJ2-2	.	CASSLNTLGELFF	TGTGCCAGCAGCCTCAACACGCTCGGGGAGCTGTTTTTT